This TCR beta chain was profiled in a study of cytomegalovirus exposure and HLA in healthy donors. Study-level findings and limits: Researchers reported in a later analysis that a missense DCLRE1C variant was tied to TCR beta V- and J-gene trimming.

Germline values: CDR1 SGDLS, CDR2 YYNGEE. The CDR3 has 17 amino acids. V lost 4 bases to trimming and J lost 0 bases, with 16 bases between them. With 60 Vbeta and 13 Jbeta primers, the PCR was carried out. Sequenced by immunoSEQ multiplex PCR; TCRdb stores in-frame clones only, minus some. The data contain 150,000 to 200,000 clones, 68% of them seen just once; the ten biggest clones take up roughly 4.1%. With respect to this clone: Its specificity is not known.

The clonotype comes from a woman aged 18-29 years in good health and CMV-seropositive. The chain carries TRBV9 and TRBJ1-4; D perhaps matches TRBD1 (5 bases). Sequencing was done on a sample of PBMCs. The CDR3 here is CASSPSLGTATNEKLFF. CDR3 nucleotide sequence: TGTGCCAGCAGCCCATCCCTCGGGACTGCAACTAATGAAAAACTGTTTTTT.